This T cell receptor beta chain was captured by sequencing in a study of blood T cells in healthy people across ages. Across the whole study: With template switching, about one barcoded beta molecule was captured per two T cells.

With a J-beta primer mix and a sample-barcoded 5' primer, a second PCR ran about 6 to 11 cycles. TCRdb re-called the 5' RACE reads with MiXCR, one entry per CDR3 protein. The profile covers approximately 800,000 distinct CDR3 sequences, with 25% appearing a single time and roughly 3.8% taken by the ten largest. This clonotype was detected a few times. Its target is unknown. The germline gives CDR1 SGHTA, CDR2 FQGNSA. The length of the CDR3 is 16 residues. V gave up 1 base and J gave up 5 bases, with 14 bases separating them. Study-wide results and caveats: Donor CMV status, an unknown factor, possibly confounded changes in expanded clonotypes.

The sample was also reused in another study, on T cells of mothers and their children. That report notes: Added by the second PCR's M1S primer were sample barcodes and 2-4 random nucleotides.

The sample taken for sequencing was blood. This chain connects TRBV7-2 to TRBJ1-4; D is perhaps TRBD1 (6 bases). The receptor was derived from a boy between 10 and 17 years old in good health. The CDR3 DNA follows: TGTGCCAGCAGCTTAGTGAGTGGACAGTTAAATGAAAAACTGTTTTTT. This encodes CASSLVSGQLNEKLFF.